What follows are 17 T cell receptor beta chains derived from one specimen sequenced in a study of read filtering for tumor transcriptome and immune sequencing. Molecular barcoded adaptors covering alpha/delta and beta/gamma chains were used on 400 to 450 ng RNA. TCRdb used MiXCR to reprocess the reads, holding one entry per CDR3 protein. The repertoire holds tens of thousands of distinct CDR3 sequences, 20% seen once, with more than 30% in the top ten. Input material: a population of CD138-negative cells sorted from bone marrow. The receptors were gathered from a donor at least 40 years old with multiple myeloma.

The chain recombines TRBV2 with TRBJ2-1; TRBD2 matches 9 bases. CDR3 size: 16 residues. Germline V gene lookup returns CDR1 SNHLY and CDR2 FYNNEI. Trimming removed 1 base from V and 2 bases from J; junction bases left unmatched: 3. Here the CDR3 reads CASSEVSSGTYNEQFF. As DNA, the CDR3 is TGTGCCAGCAGTGAAGTGTCTAGCGGGACCTACAATGAGCAGTTCTTC.

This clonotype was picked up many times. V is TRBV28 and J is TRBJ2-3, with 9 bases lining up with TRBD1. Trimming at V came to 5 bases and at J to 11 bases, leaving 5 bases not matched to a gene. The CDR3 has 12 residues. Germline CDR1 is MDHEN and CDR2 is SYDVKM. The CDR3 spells CASSEQGARQYF. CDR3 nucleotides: TGTGCCAGCAGTGAACAGGGGGCGAGGCAGTATTTT.

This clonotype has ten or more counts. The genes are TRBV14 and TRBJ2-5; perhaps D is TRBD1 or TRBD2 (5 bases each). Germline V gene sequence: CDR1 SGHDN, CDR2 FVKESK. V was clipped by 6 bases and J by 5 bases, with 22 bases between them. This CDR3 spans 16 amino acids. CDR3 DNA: TGTGCCAGCAGTCACGGTGGGAGAAGGGGCGCGGAGACCCAGTACTTC. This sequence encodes CASSHGGRRGAETQYF.

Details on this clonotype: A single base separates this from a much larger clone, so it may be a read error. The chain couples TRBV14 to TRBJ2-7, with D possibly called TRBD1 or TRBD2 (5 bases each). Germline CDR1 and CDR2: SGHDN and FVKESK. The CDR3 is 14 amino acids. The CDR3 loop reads CASGQWDPLNEQYF. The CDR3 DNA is TGTGCCAGCGGCCAATGGGACCCGCTGAACGAGCAGTACTTC.

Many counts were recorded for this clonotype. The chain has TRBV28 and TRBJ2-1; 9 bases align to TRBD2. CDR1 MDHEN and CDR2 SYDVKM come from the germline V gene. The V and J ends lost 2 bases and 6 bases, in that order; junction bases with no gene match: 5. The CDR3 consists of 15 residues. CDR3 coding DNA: TGTGCCAGCAGTTTAGTTGCGGGAGGGCTCAATGAGCAGTTCTTC. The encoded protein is CASSLVAGGLNEQFF. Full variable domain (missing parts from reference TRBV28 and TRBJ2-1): DVKVTQSSRYLVKRTGEKVFLECVQDMDHENMFWYRQDPGLGLRLIYFSYDVKMKEKGDIPEGYSVSREKKERFSLILESASTNQTSMYLCASSLVAGGLNEQFFGPGTRLTVL.

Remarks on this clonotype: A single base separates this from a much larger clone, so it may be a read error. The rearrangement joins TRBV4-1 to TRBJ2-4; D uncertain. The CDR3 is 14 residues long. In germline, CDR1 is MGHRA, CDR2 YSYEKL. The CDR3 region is CTSSQELAKNIQYF. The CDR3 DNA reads TGCACCAGCAGCCAAGAACTAGCCAAAAACATTCAGTACTTC.

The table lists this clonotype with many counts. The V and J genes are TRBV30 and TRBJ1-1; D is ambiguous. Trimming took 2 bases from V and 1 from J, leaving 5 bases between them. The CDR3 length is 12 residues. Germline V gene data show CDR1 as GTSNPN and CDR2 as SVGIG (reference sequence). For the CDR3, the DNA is TGTGCCTGGAGTAGGCGGAACACTGAAGCTTTCTTT. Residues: CAWSRRNTEAFF.

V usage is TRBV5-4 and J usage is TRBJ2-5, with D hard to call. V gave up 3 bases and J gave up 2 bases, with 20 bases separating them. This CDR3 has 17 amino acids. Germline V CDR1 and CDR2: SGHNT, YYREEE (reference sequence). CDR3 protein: CASSSGPDISAQETQYF. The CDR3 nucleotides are TGTGCCAGCAGCTCAGGCCCTGACATATCTGCACAAGAGACCCAGTACTTC.

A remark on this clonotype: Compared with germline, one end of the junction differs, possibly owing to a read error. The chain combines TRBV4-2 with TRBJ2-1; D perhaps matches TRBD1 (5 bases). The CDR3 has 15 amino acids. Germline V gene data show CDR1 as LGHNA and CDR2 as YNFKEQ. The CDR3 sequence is CAGSQETGRGNEQFF. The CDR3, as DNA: TGTGCCGGCAGCCAAGAAACTGGTAGGGGTAATGAGCAGTTCTTC.

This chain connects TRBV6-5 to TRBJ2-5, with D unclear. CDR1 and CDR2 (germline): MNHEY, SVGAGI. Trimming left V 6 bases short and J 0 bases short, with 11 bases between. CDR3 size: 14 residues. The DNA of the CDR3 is TGTGCCAGCAGCGCCGCCGGGTACCAAGAGACCCAGTACTTC. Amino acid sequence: CASSAAGYQETQYF.

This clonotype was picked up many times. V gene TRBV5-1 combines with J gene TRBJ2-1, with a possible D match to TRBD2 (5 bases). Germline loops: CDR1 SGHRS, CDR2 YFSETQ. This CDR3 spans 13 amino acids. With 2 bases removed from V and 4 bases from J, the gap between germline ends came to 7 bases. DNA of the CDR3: TGCGCCAGCAGCTTAAGCGGATACAATGAGCAGTTCTTC. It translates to CASSLSGYNEQFF.

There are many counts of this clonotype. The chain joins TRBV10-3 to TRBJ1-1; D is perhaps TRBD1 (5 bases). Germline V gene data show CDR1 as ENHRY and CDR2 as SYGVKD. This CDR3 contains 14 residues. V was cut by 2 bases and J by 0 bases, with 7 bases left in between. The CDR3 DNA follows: TGTGCCATCAGTGAGGACAGCCTGAACACTGAAGCTTTCTTT. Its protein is CAISEDSLNTEAFF.

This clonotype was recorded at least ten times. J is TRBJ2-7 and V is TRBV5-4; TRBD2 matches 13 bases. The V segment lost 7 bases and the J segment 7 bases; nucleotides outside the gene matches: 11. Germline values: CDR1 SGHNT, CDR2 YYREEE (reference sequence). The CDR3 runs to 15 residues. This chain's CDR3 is CASGRETSGRLEQYF. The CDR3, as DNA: TGTGCCAGCGGCCGGGAGACTAGCGGGAGGTTGGAGCAGTACTTC.

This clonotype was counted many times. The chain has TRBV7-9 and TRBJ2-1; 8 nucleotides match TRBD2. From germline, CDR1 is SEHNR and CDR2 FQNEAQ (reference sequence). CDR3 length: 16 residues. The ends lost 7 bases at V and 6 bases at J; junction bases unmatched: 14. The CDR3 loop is CASKLTQAGVRNEQFF. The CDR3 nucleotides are TGTGCCAGCAAACTGACCCAAGCGGGAGTACGCAATGAGCAGTTCTTC.

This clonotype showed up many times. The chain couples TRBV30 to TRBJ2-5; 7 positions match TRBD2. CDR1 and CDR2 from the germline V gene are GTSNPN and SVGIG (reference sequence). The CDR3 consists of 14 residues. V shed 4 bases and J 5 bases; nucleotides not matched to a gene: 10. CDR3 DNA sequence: TGTGCCTGGAAGCCGGCGGGAGTCTGGGAGACCCAGTACTTC. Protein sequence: CAWKPAGVWETQYF. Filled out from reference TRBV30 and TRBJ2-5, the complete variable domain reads SQTIHQWPATLVQPVGSPLSLECTVEGTSNPNLYWYRQAAGRGLQLLFYSVGIGQISSEVPQNLSASRPQDRQFILSSKKLLLSDSGFYLCAWKPAGVWETQYFGPGTRLLVL.

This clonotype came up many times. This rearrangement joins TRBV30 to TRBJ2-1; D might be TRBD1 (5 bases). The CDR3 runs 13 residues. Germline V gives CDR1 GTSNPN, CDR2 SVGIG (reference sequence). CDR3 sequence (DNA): TGTGCGAGTGAAGGGGAACAGAACAATGAGCAGTTCTTC. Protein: CASEGEQNNEQFF.

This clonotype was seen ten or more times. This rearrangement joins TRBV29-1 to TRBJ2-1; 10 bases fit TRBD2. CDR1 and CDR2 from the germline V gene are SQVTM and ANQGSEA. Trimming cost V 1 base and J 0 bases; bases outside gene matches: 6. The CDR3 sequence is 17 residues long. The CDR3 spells CSVEGLAGVSSYNEQFF. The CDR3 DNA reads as TGCAGCGTTGAAGGGCTAGCGGGAGTTAGCTCCTACAATGAGCAGTTCTTC.